The 15 T cell receptor beta chains below come from one sample, sequenced in a study of blood T cell repertoires in COVID-19. Some clones are missing from TCRdb's copy, which holds only in-frame ones; the method was immunoSEQ multiplex PCR. The repertoire consists of approximately 230,000 clones, with about 79% occurring once and the leading ten covering more than 7%. Source material: peripheral blood. These receptors were obtained from a man older than 75 with acute or convalescent COVID-19.

This clone appeared once. The V call is TRBV6-1, the J call TRBJ1-2, with D possibly TRBD1 on 6 matching bases. Trimming stripped 0 bases from V and 6 bases from J, with 11 bases between. Germline V gene sequence: CDR1 MNHNS, CDR2 SASEGT. The CDR3 totals 14 residues. CDR3 DNA: TGTGCCAGCAGTGAAGCAGGCCAGGGGAATGGCTACACCTTC. This codes for CASSEAGQGNGYTF.

CDR3 nucleotides: TGTGCCAGCAGTTACGACAGGTACACCGGGGAGCTGTTTTTT. Protein sequence: CASSYDRYTGELFF. The V gene is TRBV6-5, the J gene TRBJ2-2, with D possibly matching TRBD1 (6 bases). Germline CDR1 is MNHEY and CDR2 is SVGAGI. Trimming cost V 2 bases and J 3 bases, with 7 bases left between them. The CDR3 totals 14 residues.

This clone was observed at least ten times. The chain links TRBV28 to TRBJ2-7, with D possibly TRBD2 on 6 matching bases. Trimming took off 5 bases at V and 4 bases at J, with 15 bases between the two ends. The CDR3 extends over 14 amino acids. Germline V CDR1 and CDR2: MDHEN, SYDVKM. The CDR3 reads CASSAGRRNYEQYF. CDR3 coding DNA: TGTGCCAGCAGTGCGGGACGGAGAAATTACGAGCAGTACTTC.

This rearrangement joins TRBV27 to TRBJ1-2, with 9 bases identical to TRBD1. V shed 5 bases and J 4 bases; nucleotides not matched to a gene: 11. The CDR3 extends over 16 amino acids. Germline V gene data show CDR1 as MNHEY and CDR2 as SMNVEV (reference sequence). CDR3 DNA sequence: TGTGCCAGCAGTCCGGGACAGGGTGGGATAGGCTATGGCTACACCTTC. Translation gives CASSPGQGGIGYGYTF.

This clone was counted once. The chain recombines TRBV5-1 with TRBJ2-3, with D perhaps TRBD2 (6 bases). The CDR3 runs to 16 residues. Germline V lookup: CDR1 SGHRS, CDR2 YFSETQ. The V end was cut by 3 bases, the J end by 0 bases, with 14 bases between. The CDR3 sequence is CASSSGTFYSTDTQYF. The CDR3 bases are TGCGCCAGCAGCTCAGGGACTTTTTACAGCACAGATACGCAGTATTTT.

The chain recombines TRBV28 with TRBJ2-7; 7 bases map to TRBD1. Germline trimming cut 4 bases from V and 2 bases from J; bases unmatched to any gene: 8. Germline values: CDR1 MDHEN, CDR2 SYDVKM. There are 15 residues in the CDR3. CDR3 region: CASSSRGQVPYEQYF. CDR3 DNA sequence: TGTGCCAGCAGTTCGAGGGGGCAGGTTCCCTACGAGCAGTACTTC.

V and J are TRBV15 and TRBJ1-5; D gene unclear. The CDR3 covers 18 residues. V was cut by 0 bases and J by 3 bases, with 18 bases left in between. Germline V gene data show CDR1 as LNHNV and CDR2 as YYDKDF (reference sequence). The CDR3 region has the DNA TGTGCCACCAGCAGAGATGAATGGAGGGTCCAAATCAATCAGCCCCAGCATTTT. Translation gives CATSRDEWRVQINQPQHF.

This chain links TRBV5-1 with TRBJ1-2; weak D call: TRBD1 (6 bases). The CDR3 sequence is 15 residues long. Deletions cut 3 bases from V and 2 bases from J, with 14 bases between. Germline V gene data show CDR1 as SGHRS and CDR2 as YFSETQ. The CDR3 DNA sequence: TGCGCCAGCAGCTCGTCTCGGGACAACAACTATGGCTACACCTTC. Translation: CASSSSRDNNYGYTF.

This chain joins TRBV25-1 and TRBJ2-7, with TRBD1 matching 7 bases. This CDR3 is built from 15 residues. The germline V gene encodes CDR1 MGHDK and CDR2 SYGVNS. After removal of 5 bases from V and 2 bases from J, the junction contained 9 bases not matched to a gene. In DNA, the CDR3 is TGTGCCAGCAGTCGCCGGACAGGCGACCCCTACGAGCAGTACTTC. Its translation: CASSRRTGDPYEQYF.

This rearrangement joins TRBV3-1 (or the pseudogene TRBV3-2) to TRBJ1-2; 10 positions match TRBD1. The CDR3 length is 16 residues. J lost 8 bases, V lost 0 bases, and 9 bases had no gene match. Germline loops: CDR1 LGHDT, CDR2 YNNKEL (reference sequence). Written as DNA, the CDR3 is TGTGCCAGCAGCCAAGAAGCTTGGGACAGGGGATGGGGCTACACCTTC. Protein sequence: CASSQEAWDRGWGYTF.

The V gene is TRBV19, the J gene TRBJ2-7; 9 bases align to TRBD1. Germline V gene data show CDR1 as LNHDA and CDR2 as SQIVND (reference sequence). The CDR3 sequence is 13 residues long. Trimming at V came to 4 bases and at J to 3 bases, leaving 1 base not matched to a gene. CDR3 sequence reads: CASSKDRGYEQYF. The CDR3 DNA follows: TGTGCCAGTAGTAAGGACAGGGGCTACGAGCAGTACTTC.

This CDR3 reads CASSSPGSGNSPLHF. The DNA of the CDR3 is TGTGCCAGCAGTTCGCCGGGGTCCGGTAATTCACCCCTCCACTTT. The J gene is TRBJ1-6, the V gene TRBV6-5; D remains unclear. V dropped 4 bases and J dropped 6 bases, with 13 bases sitting between them. Germline V gene lookup returns CDR1 MNHEY and CDR2 SVGAGI. The CDR3 length is 15 residues.

The chain uses TRBV7-9 and TRBJ1-6; a possible D gene is TRBD1 (5 bases). The germline V gene encodes CDR1 SEHNR and CDR2 FQNEAQ (reference sequence). CDR3 length: 14 residues. The germline V and J ends were trimmed by 2 bases and 11 bases, with 13 bases remaining between them. For the CDR3, the DNA is TGTGCCAGCAGCTTAACTTCGGGGGGGACACCCCTCCACTTT. Protein product: CASSLTSGGTPLHF.

The chain is built from TRBV6-5 and TRBJ1-1, with 7 bases fitting TRBD1. CDR3 size: 14 residues. Unmatched junction bases numbered 4, after V lost 6 bases and J lost 0 bases. Germline V CDR1 and CDR2: MNHEY, SVGAGI. CDR3 sequence: CASRDRFMNTEAFF. Written as DNA, the CDR3 is TGTGCCAGCAGGGACAGGTTTATGAACACTGAAGCTTTCTTT.

The chain couples TRBV3-1 (or the pseudogene TRBV3-2) to TRBJ1-3, with 7 nucleotides matching TRBD1. V gave up 4 bases and J gave up 4 bases; unmatched junction bases: 13. Germline V gene lookup returns CDR1 LGHDT and CDR2 YNNKEL (reference sequence). The CDR3 has 17 residues. CDR3 bases: TGTGCCAGCAGCCCGACTTCGGACAGGATAAGAGGAAACACCATATATTTT. It encodes CASSPTSDRIRGNTIYF.